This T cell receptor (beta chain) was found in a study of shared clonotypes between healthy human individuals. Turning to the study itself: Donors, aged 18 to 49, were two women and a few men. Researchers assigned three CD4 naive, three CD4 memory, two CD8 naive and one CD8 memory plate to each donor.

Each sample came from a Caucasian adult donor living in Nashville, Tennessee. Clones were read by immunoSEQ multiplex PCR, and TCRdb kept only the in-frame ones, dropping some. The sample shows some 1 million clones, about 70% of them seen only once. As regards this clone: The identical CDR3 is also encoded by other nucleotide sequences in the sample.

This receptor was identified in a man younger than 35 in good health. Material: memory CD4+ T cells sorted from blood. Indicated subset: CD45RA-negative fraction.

In DNA, the CDR3 is TGTGCCAGCAGCTTAGGGGGAGCGGATACGCAGTATTTT. Protein sequence: CASSLGGADTQYF. V gene TRBV11-3 combines with J gene TRBJ2-3; D perhaps matches TRBD2 (5 bases). The CDR3 length is 13 residues. The V gene's germline CDR1 is SGHNT and CDR2 YENEEA. Trimming left V 1 base short and J 6 bases short, with 8 bases between.